Presented here are 6 T cell receptor beta chains from one specimen sequenced in a study of graft-versus-host responses after intestinal transplantation. Clones were read by immunoSEQ multiplex PCR, and TCRdb kept only the in-frame ones, dropping some. This sample has more than 90,000 clones, with 90% to 95% found just once. Antigens of these TCRs are unknown. The sequences come from unstimulated CD8+ T cells sorted from spleen or lymph node cells, collected before transplant. These receptors originate from a human donor who was the organ donor for an intestinal transplant.

The CDR3 sequence: CSPGEDSGANVLTF. CDR3 nucleotides: TGTTCTCCCGGCGAGGACTCTGGGGCCAACGTCCTGACTTTC. The chain has TRBV2 and TRBJ2-6; D uncertain. Germline V gives CDR1 SNHLY, CDR2 FYNNEI. CDR3 size: 14 residues.

V usage is TRBV5-1 and J usage is TRBJ2-1; 9 bases line up with TRBD1. V dropped 4 bases and J dropped 9; count of bases not matched to a gene: 8. This CDR3 comprises 14 residues. From germline, CDR1 is SGHRS and CDR2 YFSETQ. In DNA, the CDR3 is TGCGCCAGCAGCCCCGCCGGGACAGGGTTTGAGCAGTTCTTC. This gives the protein CASSPAGTGFEQFF. The variable domain in full, with the rest retrieved from reference TRBV5-1 and TRBJ2-1, is KAGVTQTPRYLIKTRGQQVTLSCSPISGHRSVSWYQQTPGQGLQFLFEYFSETQRNKGNFPGRFSGRQFSNSRSEMNVSTLELGDSALYLCASSPAGTGFEQFFGPGTRLTVL.

The chain couples TRBV5-1 to TRBJ1-1; D gene ambiguous. V lost 5 bases, J lost 1 base, and 18 bases lay in between. Germline values: CDR1 SGHRS, CDR2 YFSETQ. CDR3 length: 16 amino acids. In DNA form, the CDR3 reads TGCGCCAGCAGGGCTTTTCGGTGGGCAGCGAACACTGAAGCTTTCTTT. Translated: CASRAFRWAANTEAFF.

The chain links TRBV7-8 to TRBJ1-1, with TRBD1 as a possible D gene (5 bases). This CDR3 has 12 residues. The V end lost 7 bases, the J end lost 8 bases, and 14 bases lay between the germline ends. The V gene's germline CDR1 is SGHVS and CDR2 FQNEAQ. As DNA, the CDR3 is TGTGCCAGCACATACGAGGGACGGGAAGCTTTCTTT. It encodes CASTYEGREAFF.

The chain uses TRBV9 and TRBJ1-2; D unclear. The V end lost 5 bases, the J end lost 6 bases, and 11 bases lay between the germline ends. The CDR3 sequence is 12 residues long. CDR1 and CDR2 from the germline V gene are SGDLS and YYNGEE. The CDR3 region has the DNA TGTGCCAGCAGGGACGGACTCGATGGCTACACCTTC. It codes for CASRDGLDGYTF.

V and J are TRBV27 and TRBJ2-1; a possible D gene is TRBD1 (5 bases). The germline V gene encodes CDR1 MNHEY and CDR2 SMNVEV (reference sequence). This CDR3 is built from 16 residues. V lost 2 bases and J 4 bases, leaving 15 bases between the germline ends. The CDR3 is CASSLSSTARYNEQFF. CDR3 DNA sequence: TGTGCCAGCAGTTTAAGTTCGACAGCTAGGTACAATGAGCAGTTCTTC.